This TCR beta chain stems from a study of read filtering for tumor transcriptome and immune sequencing. Study-wide background: Transcriptome libraries were built from DNase-treated RNA. IR-seq gave about 3.5 to 10.27 million TCR reads per sample; RNA-seq gave roughly 80 to 1,300.

From 300 to 450 ng of RNA, a library with molecular barcoded alpha/delta and beta/gamma adaptors was made. One entry per CDR3 protein results from TCRdb running MiXCR on the reads. Altogether more than 55,000 distinct CDR3 sequences are present, less than 25% being singletons, with the ten largest covering approximately 18%. Germline CDR1 SGHVS, CDR2 FQNEAQ. The CDR3 contains 14 residues. Germline trimming cut 3 bases from V and 7 bases from J; bases unmatched to any gene: 6. Input material: a population of CD138-negative cells sorted from bone marrow. V and J are TRBV7-8 and TRBJ1-2; 9 bases are a match to TRBD1. The sequence derives from a donor over 35 with multiple myeloma. CDR3 DNA: TGTGCCAGCAGCTTTACAGGGGGCGGAGGTGGCTACACCTTC. It encodes CASSFTGGGGGYTF.